These 28 T cell receptor beta chains originate from one sample sequenced in a study of spatial heterogeneity in lung cancer. The time point: sample taken at primary tumor resection. The antigens for these receptors are not known. General study results and limits: Counts of expanded intratumoral alpha and beta TCRs tracked tumor mutation counts.

TCRdb reprocessed the 5' RACE reads via MiXCR and lists one record per CDR3 protein. The sample lists about 16,000 distinct CDR3 sequences; approximately 6.5% were seen once. The input for sequencing was lung tumor tissue, taken at surgery. These receptors all come from a female donor with early-stage non-small cell lung cancer.

This clonotype was seen at least ten times. The library was designed around alpha chains, so this beta chain is a stray read whose abundance carries little weight. The chain carries TRBV9 and TRBJ1-3; 10 bases fit TRBD1. The V segment lost 5 bases and the J segment 0 bases; nucleotides outside the gene matches: 8. The CDR3 is 17 amino acids. CDR1 SGDLS and CDR2 YYNGEE come from the germline V gene. The CDR3: CASRGDRGQSSGNTIYF. Here the CDR3 DNA reads TGTGCCAGCAGGGGGGACAGGGGTCAAAGCTCTGGAAACACCATATATTTT.

The sample holds many counts of this clonotype. The library was designed around alpha chains, so this beta chain is a stray read whose abundance carries little weight. J is TRBJ2-1 and V is TRBV7-2; possibly TRBD1 or TRBD2 for D (5 bases each). The CDR3 is made up of 12 amino acids. V was cut by 4 bases and J by 10 bases, with 11 bases left in between. Per germline, CDR1 SGHTA and CDR2 FQGNSA. Here the CDR3 reads CASSSGDAEQFF. The CDR3 coding sequence is TGTGCCAGCAGCTCTGGGGACGCCGAGCAGTTCTTC.

A remark on this clonotype: The library was prepared for alpha chains; this beta chain is a stray read, so its frequency means little. This chain uses TRBV4-1 with TRBJ1-4; D remains ambiguous. CDR1 is MGHRA, CDR2 YSYEKL, per germline. This CDR3 spans 17 amino acids. V lost 4 bases to trimming and J lost 4 bases, with 19 bases between them. The CDR3 DNA reads as TGCGCCAGCAGCCCCTCGGACGTTGGCAGCCATAATGAAAAACTGTTTTTT. Encoded protein: CASSPSDVGSHNEKLFF.

This clonotype was seen at least ten times. The library was built for alpha chains, so this beta chain is an off-target read and its size means little. This sequence joins TRBV6-2 or TRBV6-3 and TRBJ2-2, with 9 bases that match TRBD2. V trimming: 7 bases; J trimming: 2 bases; junction bases outside the gene matches: 11. The CDR3 loop spans 17 amino acids. The germline CDR1 and CDR2 sequences are MNHEY and SVGEGT. The CDR3, as DNA: TGTGCCAGCACCCTCGCTGGGCGGGGGGGCAACACCGGGGAGCTGTTTTTT. Protein product: CASTLAGRGGNTGELFF.

This clonotype was detected a few times. Because the library targeted alpha chains, this beta chain is an off-target read whose size means little. The rearrangement uses TRBV2 and TRBJ1-2, with 7 bases fitting TRBD1. Per the germline V gene, CDR1 is SNHLY and CDR2 is FYNNEI. CDR3 size: 15 residues. V lost 4 bases and J lost 1; bases outside the gene matches: 6. The CDR3: CASSAGTANNYGYTF. The CDR3 bases are TGTGCCAGCAGTGCCGGGACAGCGAATAACTATGGCTACACCTTC.

This clonotype was observed at least ten times. This beta chain appears as a stray read in a library generated for alpha chains; its size is not informative. This chain uses TRBV28 with TRBJ1-3; 9 bases match TRBD1. The germline V gene has CDR1 MDHEN and CDR2 SYDVKM. The length of the CDR3 is 14 residues. With 3 bases clipped from V and 8 bases from J, the junction kept 5 bases outside the gene matches. The CDR3 is CASSFGTGRHTIYF. CDR3 sequence (DNA): TGTGCCAGCAGTTTTGGGACAGGGCGGCACACCATATATTTT.

This clonotype occurred many times. Because this beta chain is a stray read in a library intended to capture alpha chains, its abundance should not be given much weight. This chain uses TRBV14 with TRBJ1-1; D remains unclear. Germline loops: CDR1 SGHDN, CDR2 FVKESK. This CDR3 spans 11 amino acids. Between the trimmed V and J ends, which lost 2 bases and 2 bases, there was a span of 0 bases. The DNA of the CDR3 is TGTGCCAGCAGCCAAAACACTGAAGCTTTCTTT. Protein: CASSQNTEAFF.

Worth noting for this clonotype: A read error may produce the germline difference seen at one junction end. This beta chain is an off-target read within a library intended for alpha chains, so its frequency means little. The gene calls are TRBV11-2 and TRBJ2-3; 7 bases map to TRBD1. This CDR3 spans 16 amino acids. The V gene's germline CDR1 is SGHAT and CDR2 FQNNGV. CDR3 DNA sequence: TGTGCCAGCAGCCTAGACAGGGCGGGTAGCACAGATACGCAGTATTTT. Its protein product is CASSLDRAGSTDTQYF.

This clonotype was seen at least ten times. Being off target in a library aimed at alpha chains, this beta chain has a size of little meaning. The V gene is TRBV20-1, the J gene TRBJ1-2; D might be TRBD1 (6 bases). This CDR3 has 13 amino acids. Trimming removed 3 bases from V and 6 bases from J, with 14 bases in between. CDR1 DFQATT and CDR2 SNEGSKA come from the germline V gene (reference sequence). The CDR3 sequence is CSARPGEEHGYTF. Here the CDR3 DNA reads TGCAGTGCTAGGCCAGGGGAGGAACATGGCTACACCTTC.

This clonotype is medium-sized (0.01 to 0.1%) in the sample. Being off target in a library aimed at alpha chains, this beta chain has a size of little meaning. CDR3 in DNA: TGCAGCGTATCAACAGGTCCAAAAAATCAGCCCCAGCATTTT. Residues: CSVSTGPKNQPQHF. This sequence joins TRBV29-1 and TRBJ1-5, with D tentatively TRBD1 (5 bases). V was clipped by 6 bases and J by 4 bases, with 16 bases between them. Germline CDR1 reads SQVTM; CDR2 reads ANQGSEA. The CDR3 is made up of 14 amino acids.

Judged by abundance, this clonotype is medium-sized (0.01 to 0.1%). Because this beta chain is a stray read in a library intended to capture alpha chains, its abundance should not be given much weight. The genes are TRBV28 and TRBJ2-7; tentative D call: TRBD1 (6 bases). This CDR3 spans 11 amino acids. V gave up 7 bases and J gave up 6 bases, with 10 bases separating them. Germline-derived CDR1 and CDR2 are MDHEN and SYDVKM. For the CDR3, the DNA is TGTGCCAGCACTGACAGGACCGAGCAGTACTTC. It encodes CASTDRTEQYF.

The table lists this clonotype with many counts. This beta chain lies outside the target of a library built for alpha chains; its clone size means little. V usage is TRBV12-3 or TRBV12-4 and J usage is TRBJ1-5; D unresolved. There are 13 residues in the CDR3. The ends were cut back, 8 bases at V and 2 bases at J, with 10 bases in the middle. CDR3 DNA sequence: TGTGCCAGCGGAGAAAGGGGCAATCAGCCCCAGCATTTT. Protein: CASGERGNQPQHF.

In this sample, this clonotype turned up many times. Being off target in a library aimed at alpha chains, this beta chain has a size of little meaning. The V and J genes are TRBV4-3 and TRBJ2-3; the D call may be TRBD1 or TRBD2 (5 bases each). The V end lost 0 bases, the J end lost 6 bases, and 22 bases lay between the germline ends. The CDR3 has 18 residues. The germline V gene encodes CDR1 LGHNA and CDR2 YSLEER. This CDR3 reads CASSQDGGRAAQGDTQYF. The CDR3 DNA follows: TGCGCCAGCAGCCAAGATGGGGGTAGAGCGGCCCAAGGCGATACGCAGTATTTT.

This clonotype was observed many times. As an off-target read in a library built for alpha chains, this beta chain has a frequency of little significance. The rearrangement links TRBV10-3 to TRBJ2-7; 9 bases match TRBD1. Germline CDR1 reads ENHRY; CDR2 reads SYGVKD. V lost 5 bases to trimming and J lost 5 bases; unmatched junction nucleotides: 7. This CDR3 is built from 14 residues. The CDR3 reads CAISLRQGVHEQYF. CDR3 coding DNA: TGTGCCATCAGTCTCCGACAGGGGGTCCACGAGCAGTACTTC.

Ten or more counts support this clonotype. Found in a library prepared for alpha chains, this beta chain is an off-target read, and its abundance has little meaning. The chain recombines TRBV7-3 with TRBJ1-2; the D gene is possibly TRBD1 (5 bases). The CDR3 is made up of 14 amino acids. The V gene lost 1 base and the J gene lost 6 bases, with 12 bases spanning the gap. Germline V gene lookup returns CDR1 SGHTA and CDR2 FQGTGA. CDR3 in DNA: TGTGCCAGCAGCTTAAGCAGGGAGAAAAATGGCTACACCTTC. Translation: CASSLSREKNGYTF.

This clonotype has ten or more counts. Since it is a stray read in a library aimed at alpha chains, this beta chain has a size that is not meaningful. The genes are TRBV10-3 and TRBJ2-3; possible D gene TRBD2, 6 bases. Germline V gene data show CDR1 as ENHRY and CDR2 as SYGVKD. The V and J ends lost 6 bases and 11 bases respectively, with 15 bases between them. The CDR3 has 12 residues. CDR3 sequence: CAISPAGSGQYF. In nucleotides, the CDR3 is TGTGCCATCAGCCCCGCGGGGTCCGGGCAGTATTTT.

This clonotype was observed at least ten times. This beta chain is a stray read from a library made for alpha chains; its abundance is not meaningful. V usage is TRBV28 and J usage is TRBJ2-3, with 13 bases identical to TRBD2. CDR1 and CDR2 from the germline V gene are MDHEN and SYDVKM. Unmatched junction bases numbered 11, after V lost 4 bases and J lost 4 bases. This CDR3 is 18 amino acids long. The CDR3 nucleotides read TGTGCCAGCAGTTCTTCCTGGACTAGCGGGAGTCTACCAGATACGCAGTATTTT. It translates to CASSSSWTSGSLPDTQYF.

In this sample, this clonotype turned up many times. In a library made to pick up alpha chains, this beta chain is a stray read with a size that means little. This rearrangement joins TRBV20-1 to TRBJ2-2; weak D call: TRBD1 (6 bases). Germline assignment: CDR1 DFQATT and CDR2 SNEGSKA (reference sequence). The CDR3 loop spans 12 amino acids. V lost 6 bases, J lost 5 bases, and 10 bases lay in between. The CDR3 loop reads CSAAGDTGELFF. In DNA form, the CDR3 reads TGCAGTGCGGCAGGGGATACCGGGGAGCTGTTTTTT.

This clonotype was picked up many times. A library prepared for alpha chains yielded this beta chain as an off-target read; its size is of little meaning. The chain joins TRBV5-1 to TRBJ1-1; D not resolved. The germline V gene has CDR1 SGHRS and CDR2 YFSETQ. V was cut by 2 bases and J by 1 base, with 12 bases left in between. CDR3 size: 15 residues. CDR3 sequence: CASSFWVRKNTEAFF. As DNA, the CDR3 is TGCGCCAGCAGCTTCTGGGTACGAAAGAACACTGAAGCTTTCTTT.

Sample share makes this clonotype medium-sized (0.01 to 0.1%). Because this beta chain is a stray read in a library intended to capture alpha chains, its abundance should not be given much weight. The DNA of the CDR3 is TGTGGTAGCGGGGGGGAGGAGACCCAGTACTTC. Translating gives CGSGGEETQYF. This chain joins TRBV6-6 and TRBJ2-5, with 11 bases that match TRBD2. Germline loops: CDR1 MNHNY, CDR2 SVGAGI (reference sequence). The length of the CDR3 is 11 residues.

In the case of this clonotype: This beta chain slipped into a library made for alpha chains as a stray read, so its size is not meaningful. The chain has TRBV5-6 and TRBJ2-7; D may be TRBD1 (5 bases). The CDR3 is made up of 13 amino acids. Per the germline V gene, CDR1 is SGHDT and CDR2 is YYEEEE. V lost 0 bases and J lost 6, with 10 bases in between. The CDR3 sequence: CASSLGGQGEQYF. DNA for the CDR3: TGTGCCAGCAGCTTGGGTGGCCAGGGCGAGCAGTACTTC.

This clonotype was seen a handful of times. The library was built for alpha chains, so this beta chain is an off-target read and its size means little. The chain recombines TRBV20-1 with TRBJ1-6; 12 nucleotides align to TRBD1. V lost 6 bases and J lost 7; bases outside the gene matches: 7. Germline V gene sequence: CDR1 DFQATT, CDR2 SNEGSKA (reference sequence). This CDR3 contains 15 residues. The CDR3 here is CSARDRGLGNSPLHF. The CDR3 DNA reads TGCAGTGCCAGGGACAGGGGGCTGGGGAATTCACCCCTCCACTTT.

In this sample, this clonotype turned up many times. This beta chain is a stray read from a library made for alpha chains; its abundance is not meaningful. The chain has TRBV5-1 and TRBJ2-2; TRBD1 might be the D (5 bases). Germline CDR1 reads SGHRS; CDR2 reads YFSETQ. CDR3 length: 16 amino acids. Trimming took 1 base from V and 5 from J, leaving 15 bases between them. The CDR3 DNA follows: TGCGCCAGCAGCTTGTTGGAAGGGGTATGGACCGGGGAGCTGTTTTTT. Translating it yields CASSLLEGVWTGELFF.

This clonotype turned up a few times. For a library built for alpha chains, this beta chain is a stray read; little rests on its size. The chain couples TRBV12-3 or TRBV12-4 to TRBJ2-7; the D is unclear. The CDR3 contains 13 residues. Trimming pared 5 bases from V and 5 bases from J, leaving 13 bases between. The CDR3 DNA reads as TGTGCCAGCAGTCCCTCAGAGGTAGACGAGCAGTACTTC. The encoded protein is CASSPSEVDEQYF.

This clonotype showed up many times. This beta chain is off target for a library built for alpha chains, so its abundance means little. The rearrangement uses TRBV3-1 and TRBJ2-7; D possibly matches TRBD1 or TRBD2 (5 bases each). There are 13 residues in the CDR3. Trimming removed 4 bases at V and 4 bases at J, with 11 bases between. Germline V gene lookup returns CDR1 LGHDT and CDR2 YNNKEL (reference sequence). This CDR3 reads CASSRGFGYEQYF. In DNA form, the CDR3 reads TGTGCCAGCAGCCGGGGGTTCGGGTACGAGCAGTACTTC.

This clonotype was recorded at least ten times. As an off-target read in a library built for alpha chains, this beta chain has a frequency of little significance. The V call is TRBV5-1, the J call TRBJ2-4; a possible D gene is TRBD2 (5 bases). Trimming pared 4 bases from V and 0 bases from J, leaving 14 bases between. The CDR3 sequence is 16 residues long. Germline-derived CDR1 and CDR2 are SGHRS and YFSETQ. The CDR3 here is CASSPGGGLAKNIQYF. In DNA, the CDR3 is TGCGCCAGCAGCCCCGGAGGAGGACTAGCCAAAAACATTCAGTACTTC.

By frequency in the sample, this clonotype is medium-sized. Since the library was made to target alpha chains, this beta chain is a stray read and its abundance is not meaningful. In DNA form, the CDR3 reads TGCAGCGTTGATTCCGGGATTCAGTACTTC. This gives the protein CSVDSGIQYF. The chain recombines TRBV29-1 with TRBJ2-4; D unresolved. The V gene's germline CDR1 is SQVTM and CDR2 ANQGSEA. The ends were cut back, 3 bases at V and 10 bases at J, with 7 bases in the middle. The CDR3 runs to 10 residues. The full variable domain, its missing parts supplied by reference TRBV29-1 and TRBJ2-4, is SAVISQKPSRDICQRGTSLTIQCQVDSQVTMMFWYRQQPGQSLTLIATANQGSEATYESGFVIDKFPISRPNLTFSTLTVSNMSPEDSSIYLCSVDSGIQYFGAGTRLSVL.

This clonotype was detected many times. The library was designed around alpha chains, so this beta chain is a stray read whose abundance carries little weight. This chain links TRBV6-2 or TRBV6-3 with TRBJ1-5, with TRBD1 identical over 7 bases. The CDR3 has 14 amino acids. After removal of 10 bases from V and 2 bases from J, the junction contained 8 bases not matched to a gene. CDR1 and CDR2 (germline): MNHEY, SVGEGT. In DNA form, the CDR3 reads TGTGCCACCGTCAGGGGGGGAGGCAATCAGCCCCAGCATTTT. Its protein product is CATVRGGGNQPQHF.